This T cell receptor beta chain is drawn from a study of PD-1 blockade in classical Hodgkin lymphoma. Libraries were prepared by immunoSEQ multiplex PCR; TCRdb keeps only in-frame clonotypes and omits some of them. The table has over 75,000 clones, 90% seen once. The time point denotes: cycle 4 day 1 (C4D1), after 5 to 7 weeks of nivolumab. Each patient's relapse followed autologous stem cell transplantation, and brentuximab vedotin exposure varied. Deletions cut 8 bases from V and 0 bases from J, with 10 bases between. CDR1 and CDR2 from the germline V gene are LNHNV and YYDKDF (reference sequence). The CDR3 extends over 13 amino acids.

The gene calls are TRBV15 and TRBJ2-5; D may be TRBD1 (5 bases). The specimen was peripheral blood mononuclear cells (PBMCs), collected before the fourth cycle of nivolumab. The source of this sequence is a human donor with classical Hodgkin lymphoma. In DNA form, the CDR3 reads TGTGCCACCTCTAGGGGTTACCAAGAGACCCAGTACTTC. Amino acid sequence: CATSRGYQETQYF.